This TCR beta chain was sequenced in a study of PD-1 blockade in classical Hodgkin lymphoma. Germline lookup yields CDR1 WNHNN and CDR2 SYGVQD (reference sequence). Trimming stripped 4 bases from V and 10 bases from J, with 16 bases between. This CDR3 contains 14 residues. Here immunoSEQ multiplex PCR was the method, and the copy in TCRdb shows in-frame clones only, minus some. The sample consists of 29,000 or so clones, roughly 70% of them appearing once. Brentuximab vedotin exposure varied among the patients, all of whom had relapsed after autologous stem cell transplantation. To note about this clone: What it binds is not known.

Study observations and caveats: Whereas CD4+ TCR diversity had risen significantly by C4D1, CD8+ TCR diversity had not. Newly diagnosed patients were reported to exhibit reduced baseline TCR diversity relative to healthy donors.

This receptor was taken from a human donor with classical Hodgkin lymphoma. This chain uses TRBV10-1 with TRBJ2-2, with D perhaps TRBD2 (6 bases). The sequencing here drew on peripheral blood mononuclear cells (PBMCs), taken before the second cycle of nivolumab. Written as DNA, the CDR3 is TGCGCCAGCAGTGGGGGGGTTGGAGCGGAGGAGCTGTTTTTT. Translating it yields CASSGGVGAEELFF.